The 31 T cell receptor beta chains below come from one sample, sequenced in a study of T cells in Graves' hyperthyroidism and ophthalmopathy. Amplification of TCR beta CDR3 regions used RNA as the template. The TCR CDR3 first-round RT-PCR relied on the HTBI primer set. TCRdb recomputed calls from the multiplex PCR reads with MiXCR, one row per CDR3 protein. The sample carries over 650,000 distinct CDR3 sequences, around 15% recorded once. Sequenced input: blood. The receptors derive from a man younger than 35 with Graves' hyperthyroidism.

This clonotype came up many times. CDR3 residues: CAWGLEYNEQFF. DNA of the CDR3: TGTGCCTGGGGACTAGAGTACAATGAGCAGTTCTTC. V and J are TRBV30 and TRBJ2-1, with 7 positions matching TRBD2. The CDR3 is 12 residues long. The junction had 2 bases not matched to a gene; V was cut back by 5 bases and J by 4 bases. Germline loops: CDR1 GTSNPN, CDR2 SVGIG (reference sequence).

In nucleotides, the CDR3 is TGTGCCAGCAGTCCGCCCAATGGTGTCGGAAACACCATATATTTT. Protein: CASSPPNGVGNTIYF. The V call is TRBV28, the J call TRBJ1-3, with no clear D. The germline V gene encodes CDR1 MDHEN and CDR2 SYDVKM. Deletions cut 5 bases from V and 4 bases from J, with 15 bases between. There are 15 residues in the CDR3.

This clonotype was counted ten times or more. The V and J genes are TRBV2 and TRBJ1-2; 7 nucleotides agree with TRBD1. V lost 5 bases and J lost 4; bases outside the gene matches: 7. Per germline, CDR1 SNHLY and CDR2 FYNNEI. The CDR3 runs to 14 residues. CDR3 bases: TGTGCCAGCAGTCCCTCGGGACAGACCTATGGCTACACCTTC. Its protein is CASSPSGQTYGYTF.

The CDR3 sequence is CASQRTLGSGNTIYF. The CDR3 nucleotides are TGTGCCAGCCAAAGAACTCTGGGCTCTGGAAACACCATATATTTT. This chain connects TRBV27 to TRBJ1-3, with D uncertain. The germline CDR1 and CDR2 sequences are MNHEY and SMNVEV (reference sequence). V was pared by 8 bases and J by 0 bases, with 14 bases between. The CDR3 loop spans 15 amino acids.

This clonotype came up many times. CDR3 nucleotide sequence: TGTGCCTGGCGGCTGGGCCAGAATCCCTTCTATGGCTACACCTTC. The encoded protein is CAWRLGQNPFYGYTF. This sequence joins TRBV30 and TRBJ1-2; D is uncertain. Trimming cost V 5 bases and J 4 bases, with 20 bases left between them. The CDR3 is 15 residues long. Germline assignment: CDR1 GTSNPN and CDR2 SVGIG (reference sequence).

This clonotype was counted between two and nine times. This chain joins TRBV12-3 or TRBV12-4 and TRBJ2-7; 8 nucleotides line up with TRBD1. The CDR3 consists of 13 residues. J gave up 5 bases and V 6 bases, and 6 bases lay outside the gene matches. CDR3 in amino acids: CASRRQGRNEQYF. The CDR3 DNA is TGTGCCAGCAGACGACAGGGGCGTAACGAGCAGTACTTC.

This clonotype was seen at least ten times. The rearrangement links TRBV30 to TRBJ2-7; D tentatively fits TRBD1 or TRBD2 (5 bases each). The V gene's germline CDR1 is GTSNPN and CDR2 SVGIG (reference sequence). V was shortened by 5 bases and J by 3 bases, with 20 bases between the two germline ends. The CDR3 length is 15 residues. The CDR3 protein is CAWGSLGMGVYEQYF. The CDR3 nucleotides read TGTGCCTGGGGGAGCCTCGGTATGGGGGTCTACGAGCAGTACTTC.

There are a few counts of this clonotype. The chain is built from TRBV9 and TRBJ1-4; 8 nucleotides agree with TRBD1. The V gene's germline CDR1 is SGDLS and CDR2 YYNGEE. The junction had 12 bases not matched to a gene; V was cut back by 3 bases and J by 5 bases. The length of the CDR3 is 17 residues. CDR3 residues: CASSAGTGEIENEKLFF. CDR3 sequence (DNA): TGTGCCAGCAGCGCAGGGACAGGAGAGATCGAGAATGAAAAACTGTTTTTT.

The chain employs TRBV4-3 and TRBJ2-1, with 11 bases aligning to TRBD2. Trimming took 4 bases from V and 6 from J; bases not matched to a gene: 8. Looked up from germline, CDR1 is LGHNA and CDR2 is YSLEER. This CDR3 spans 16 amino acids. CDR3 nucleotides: TGCGCCAGCAGCCGTTTAGCTAGCGGGGGGATCAATGAGCAGTTCTTC. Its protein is CASSRLASGGINEQFF.

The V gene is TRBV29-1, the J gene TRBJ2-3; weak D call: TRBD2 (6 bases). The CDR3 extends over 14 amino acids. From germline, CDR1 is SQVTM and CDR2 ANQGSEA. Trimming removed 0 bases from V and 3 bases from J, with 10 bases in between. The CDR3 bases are TGCAGCGTTGAAGAGGGGGGATATACAGATACGCAGTATTTT. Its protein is CSVEEGGYTDTQYF.

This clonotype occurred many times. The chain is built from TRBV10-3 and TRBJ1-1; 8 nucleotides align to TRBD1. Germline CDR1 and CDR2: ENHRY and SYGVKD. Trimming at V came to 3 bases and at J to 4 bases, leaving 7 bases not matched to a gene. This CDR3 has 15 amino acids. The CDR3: CAISEQGQGGTEAFF. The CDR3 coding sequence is TGTGCCATCAGTGAACAAGGACAGGGTGGCACTGAAGCTTTCTTT.

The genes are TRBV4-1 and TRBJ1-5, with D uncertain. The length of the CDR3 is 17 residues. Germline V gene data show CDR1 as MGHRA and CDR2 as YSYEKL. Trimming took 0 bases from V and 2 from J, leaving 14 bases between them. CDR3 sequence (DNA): TGCGCCAGCAGCCAAGATCTTAGGGAGTCTGGCAATCAGCCCCAGCATTTT. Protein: CASSQDLRESGNQPQHF.

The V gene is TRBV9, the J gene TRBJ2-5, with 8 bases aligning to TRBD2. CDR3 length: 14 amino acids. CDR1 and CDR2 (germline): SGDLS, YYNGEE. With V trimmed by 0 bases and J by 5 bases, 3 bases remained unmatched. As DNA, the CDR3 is TGTGCCAGCAGCGTAGCGACTAGCGCGGAGACCCAGTACTTC. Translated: CASSVATSAETQYF.

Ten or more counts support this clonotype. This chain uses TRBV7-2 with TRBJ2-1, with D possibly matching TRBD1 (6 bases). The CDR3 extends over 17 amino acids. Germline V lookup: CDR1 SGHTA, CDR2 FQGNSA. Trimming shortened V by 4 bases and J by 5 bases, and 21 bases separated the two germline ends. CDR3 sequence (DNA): TGTGCCAGCAGCTGGGCGCAGGTCATCAGGGGAAACAATGAGCAGTTCTTC. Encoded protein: CASSWAQVIRGNNEQFF.

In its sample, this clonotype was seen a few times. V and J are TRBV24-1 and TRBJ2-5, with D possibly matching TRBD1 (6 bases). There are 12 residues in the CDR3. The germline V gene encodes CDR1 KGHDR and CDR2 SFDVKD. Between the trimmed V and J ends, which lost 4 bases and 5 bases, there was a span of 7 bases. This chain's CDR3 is CATSEDRETQYF. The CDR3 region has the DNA TGTGCCACCAGTGAAGACAGGGAGACCCAGTACTTC.

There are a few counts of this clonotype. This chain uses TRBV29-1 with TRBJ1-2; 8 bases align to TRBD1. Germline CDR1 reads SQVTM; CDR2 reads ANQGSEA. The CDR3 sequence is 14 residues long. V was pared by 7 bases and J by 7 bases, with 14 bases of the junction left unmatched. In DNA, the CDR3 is TGCAGCGCCGGGACAGACAGGGGAGGGGGTGGCTACACCTTC. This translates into CSAGTDRGGGGYTF.

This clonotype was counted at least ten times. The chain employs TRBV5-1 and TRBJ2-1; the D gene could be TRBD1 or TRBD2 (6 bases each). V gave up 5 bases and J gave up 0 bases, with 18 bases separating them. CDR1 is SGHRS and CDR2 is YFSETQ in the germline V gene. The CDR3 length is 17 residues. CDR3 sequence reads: CASSRTGGLSSYNEQFF. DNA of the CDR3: TGCGCCAGCAGTCGTACCGGGGGCTTAAGCTCCTACAATGAGCAGTTCTTC.

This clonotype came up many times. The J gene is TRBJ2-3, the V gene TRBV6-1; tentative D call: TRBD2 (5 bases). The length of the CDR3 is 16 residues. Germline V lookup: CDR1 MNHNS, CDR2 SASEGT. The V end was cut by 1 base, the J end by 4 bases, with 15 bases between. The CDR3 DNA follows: TGTGCCAGCAGTGAAGAAACCCCCGGGATCGCAGATACGCAGTATTTT. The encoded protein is CASSEETPGIADTQYF.

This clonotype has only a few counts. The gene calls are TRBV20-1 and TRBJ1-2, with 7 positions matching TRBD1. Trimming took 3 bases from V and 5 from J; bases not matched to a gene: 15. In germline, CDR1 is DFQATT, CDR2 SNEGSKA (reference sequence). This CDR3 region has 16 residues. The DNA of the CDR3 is TGCAGTGCTAGGTCTGACTCCCGGGACAGATCTTATGGCTACACCTTC. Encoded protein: CSARSDSRDRSYGYTF.

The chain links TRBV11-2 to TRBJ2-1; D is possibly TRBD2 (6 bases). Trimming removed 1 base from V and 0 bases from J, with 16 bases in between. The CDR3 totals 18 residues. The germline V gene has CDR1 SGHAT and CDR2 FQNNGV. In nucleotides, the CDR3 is TGTGCCAGCAGCTTAGCCCTACTAGCAGCAAGCTCCTACAATGAGCAGTTCTTC. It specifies CASSLALLAASSYNEQFF.

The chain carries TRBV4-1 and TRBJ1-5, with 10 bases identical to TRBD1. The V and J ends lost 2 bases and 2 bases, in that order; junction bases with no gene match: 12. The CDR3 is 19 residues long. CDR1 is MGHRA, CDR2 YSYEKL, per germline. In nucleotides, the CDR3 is TGCGCCAGCAGCCAAAAATGGGACAGGGGATCCCTCGGCAATCAGCCCCAGCATTTT. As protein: CASSQKWDRGSLGNQPQHF.

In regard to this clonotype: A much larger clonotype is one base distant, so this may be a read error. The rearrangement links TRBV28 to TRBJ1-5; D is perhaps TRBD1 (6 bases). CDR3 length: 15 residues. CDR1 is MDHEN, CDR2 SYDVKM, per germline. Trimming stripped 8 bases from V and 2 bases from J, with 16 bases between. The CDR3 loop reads CASFKGGGGNQPQHF. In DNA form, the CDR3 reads TGTGCCAGCTTCAAGGGGGGTGGGGGCAATCAGCCCCAGCATTTT.

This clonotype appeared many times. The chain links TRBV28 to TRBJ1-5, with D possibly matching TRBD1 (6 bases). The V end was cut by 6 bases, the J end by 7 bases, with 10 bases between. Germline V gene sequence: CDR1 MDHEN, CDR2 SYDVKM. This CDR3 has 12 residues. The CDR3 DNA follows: TGTGCCAGCAGCGAGGGGGGGCAGCCCCAGCATTTT. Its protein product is CASSEGGQPQHF.

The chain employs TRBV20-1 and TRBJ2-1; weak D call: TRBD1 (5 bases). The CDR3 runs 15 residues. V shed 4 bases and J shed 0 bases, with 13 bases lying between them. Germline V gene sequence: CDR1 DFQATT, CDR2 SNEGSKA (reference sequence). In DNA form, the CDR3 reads TGCAGTGCTACCCCCAGGGCCGCCTCCTACAATGAGCAGTTCTTC. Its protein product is CSATPRAASYNEQFF.

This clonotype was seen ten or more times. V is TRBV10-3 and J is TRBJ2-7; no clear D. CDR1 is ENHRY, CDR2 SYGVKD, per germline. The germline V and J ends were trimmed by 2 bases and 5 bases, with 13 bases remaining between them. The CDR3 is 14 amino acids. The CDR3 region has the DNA TGTGCCATCAGTGAGACCTCCCGACCGAACGAGCAGTACTTC. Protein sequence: CAISETSRPNEQYF.

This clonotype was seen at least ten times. The CDR3 region has the DNA TGTGCCAGCAGTTTAAGCCCAGGGGTCGGGAATGAAAAACTGTTTTTT. Encoded protein: CASSLSPGVGNEKLFF. The rearrangement uses TRBV12-3 or TRBV12-4 and TRBJ1-4, with D perhaps matching TRBD1 (6 bases). Trimming removed 2 bases at V and 5 bases at J, with 15 bases between. CDR3 length equals 16 residues.

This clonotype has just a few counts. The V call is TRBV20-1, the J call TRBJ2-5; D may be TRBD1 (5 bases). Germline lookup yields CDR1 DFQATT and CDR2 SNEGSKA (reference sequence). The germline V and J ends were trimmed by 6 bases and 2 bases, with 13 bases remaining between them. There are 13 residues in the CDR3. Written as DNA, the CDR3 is TGCAGTGCCTTGAGTGACAGTCAAGAGACCCAGTACTTC. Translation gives CSALSDSQETQYF.

The CDR3 here is CSARVFQGAQANYGYTF. DNA for the CDR3: TGCAGTGCTAGAGTCTTTCAGGGGGCGCAGGCTAACTATGGCTACACCTTC. This chain uses TRBV20-1 with TRBJ1-2, with TRBD1 matching 8 bases. The CDR3 has 17 residues. Losses at the gene ends were 1 base for V and 0 bases for J; bases not matched to a gene: 10. Per germline, CDR1 DFQATT and CDR2 SNEGSKA (reference sequence).

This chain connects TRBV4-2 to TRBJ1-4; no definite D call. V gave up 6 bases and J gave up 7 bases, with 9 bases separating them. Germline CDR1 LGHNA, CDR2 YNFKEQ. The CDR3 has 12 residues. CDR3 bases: TGTGCCAGCAGAAGAGTTCCTGAAAAACTGTTTTTT. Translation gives CASRRVPEKLFF.

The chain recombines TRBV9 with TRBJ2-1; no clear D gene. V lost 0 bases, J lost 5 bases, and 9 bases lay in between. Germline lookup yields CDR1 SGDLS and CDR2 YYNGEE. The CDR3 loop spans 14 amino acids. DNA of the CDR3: TGTGCCAGCAGCGTAGGTGTCAGTAACAATGAGCAGTTCTTC. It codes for CASSVGVSNNEQFF.

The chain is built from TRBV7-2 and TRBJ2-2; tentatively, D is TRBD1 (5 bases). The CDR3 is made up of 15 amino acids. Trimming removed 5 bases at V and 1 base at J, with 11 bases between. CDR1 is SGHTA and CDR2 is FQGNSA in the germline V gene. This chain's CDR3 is CASSQSTGNTGELFF. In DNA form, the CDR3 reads TGTGCCAGCAGCCAGAGCACAGGGAACACCGGGGAGCTGTTTTTT.